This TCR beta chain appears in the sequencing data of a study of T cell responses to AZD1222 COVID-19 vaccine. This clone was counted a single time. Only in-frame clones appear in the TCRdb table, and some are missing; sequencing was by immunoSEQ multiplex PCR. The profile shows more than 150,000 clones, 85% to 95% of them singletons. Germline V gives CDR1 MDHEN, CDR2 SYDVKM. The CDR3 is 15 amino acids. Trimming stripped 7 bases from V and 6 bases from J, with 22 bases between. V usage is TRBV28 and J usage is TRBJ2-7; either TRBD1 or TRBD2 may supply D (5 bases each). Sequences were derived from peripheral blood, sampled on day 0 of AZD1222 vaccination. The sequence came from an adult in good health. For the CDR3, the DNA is TGTGCCAGCAATCCCTCGAGGGGATTCCTAAGCGAGCAGTACTTC. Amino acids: CASNPSRGFLSEQYF.